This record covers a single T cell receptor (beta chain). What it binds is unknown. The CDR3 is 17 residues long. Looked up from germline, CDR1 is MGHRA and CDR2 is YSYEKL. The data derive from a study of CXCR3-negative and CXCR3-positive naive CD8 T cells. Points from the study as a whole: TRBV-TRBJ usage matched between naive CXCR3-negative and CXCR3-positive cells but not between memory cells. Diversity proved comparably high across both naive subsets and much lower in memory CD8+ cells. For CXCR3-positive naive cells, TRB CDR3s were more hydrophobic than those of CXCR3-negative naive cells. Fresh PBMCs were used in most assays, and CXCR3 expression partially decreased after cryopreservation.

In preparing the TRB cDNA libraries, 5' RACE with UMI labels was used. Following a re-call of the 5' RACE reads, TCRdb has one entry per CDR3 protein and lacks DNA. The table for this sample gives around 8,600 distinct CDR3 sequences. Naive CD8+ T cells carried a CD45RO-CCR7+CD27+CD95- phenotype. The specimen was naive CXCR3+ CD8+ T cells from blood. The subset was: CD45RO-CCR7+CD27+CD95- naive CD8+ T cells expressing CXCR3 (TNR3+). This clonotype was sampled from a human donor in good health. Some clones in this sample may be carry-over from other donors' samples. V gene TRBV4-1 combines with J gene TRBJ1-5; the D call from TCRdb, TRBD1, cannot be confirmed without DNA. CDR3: CASSQDGQEHSNQPQHF.